The 5 T cell receptor beta chains in this list originate from one sample, sequenced in a study of T cell repertoires in cytomegalovirus infection (dated by TCRdb to between 2017 and 2020). Their antigens are not known. According to the study, the label for this sample's treatment or condition signals: in vitro stimulation with specific CMV peptide epitopes to enrich CMV-specific T cells. Instrument on record: Illumina HiSeq 1500. TCRdb passed the public sequencing reads through fastp at Q25 and MiXCR, retaining productive beta sequences. Identical CDR3 proteins give one entry, which carries the most common genes and DNA. The table for this sample lists around 77,000 distinct CDR3 sequences; about 20% of them were counted only once. About 63% of the sample comes from the top ten. Source: CD8+ T cells from cultured PBMCs, taken from culture after CMV antigen stimulation. The receptors derive from a human donor in good health (CMV status not recorded). Some clones in this sample may be carry-over from other donors' samples.

This clonotype has a handful of counts. The chain carries TRBV19 and TRBJ2-2, with 8 bases lining up with TRBD1. The V segment lost 3 bases and the J segment 4 bases; nucleotides outside the gene matches: 4. The germline V gene has CDR1 LNHDA and CDR2 SQIVND (reference sequence). The CDR3 has 15 residues. CDR3 amino acids: CASSITGGLTGELFF. The CDR3 DNA follows: TGTGCCAGTAGTATTACAGGGGGGCTCACCGGGGAGCTGTTTTTT. Drawing the rest from reference TRBV19 and TRBJ2-2, the complete variable domain is DGGITQSPKYLFRKEGQNVTLSCEQNLNHDAMYWYRQDPGQGLRLIYYSQIVNDFQKGDIAEGYSVSREKKESFPLTVTSAQKNPTAFYLCASSITGGLTGELFFGEGSRLTVL.

This clonotype was seen a handful of times. The chain has TRBV7-9 and TRBJ2-3; unclear D gene. V dropped 2 bases and J dropped 8 bases, with 8 bases sitting between them. The V gene's germline CDR1 is SEHNR and CDR2 FQNEAQ (reference sequence). This CDR3 spans 12 amino acids. In nucleotides, the CDR3 is TGTGCCAGCAGCTTAACGGATCGTACGCAGTATTTT. It yields the protein CASSLTDRTQYF. Combining the CDR3 with reference TRBV7-9 and TRBJ2-3 gives the whole variable domain DTGVSQNPRHKITKRGQNVTFRCDPISEHNRLYWYRQTLGQGPEFLTYFQNEAQLEKSRLLSDRFSAERPKGSFSTLEIQRTEQGDSAMYLCASSLTDRTQYFGPGTRLTVL.

This clonotype was seen more than once but under ten times. This chain joins TRBV7-2 and TRBJ1-2, with 7 bases matching TRBD1. Per germline, CDR1 SGHTA and CDR2 FQGNSA. The CDR3 has 12 amino acids. Losses at the gene ends were 5 bases for V and 7 bases for J; bases not matched to a gene: 4. The CDR3 DNA sequence: TGTGCCAGCAGCGTCAGGGGGGTTGGCTACACCTTC. This encodes CASSVRGVGYTF.

The gene calls are TRBV7-6 and TRBJ2-5; either TRBD1 or TRBD2 may supply D (5 bases each). Trimming stripped 1 base from V and 5 bases from J, with 14 bases between. The CDR3 loop spans 15 amino acids. The germline V gene has CDR1 SGHVS and CDR2 FNYEAQ. For the CDR3, the DNA is TGTGCCAGCAGCTTAGTGTATGGGGGAATGGAGACCCAGTACTTC. It specifies CASSLVYGGMETQYF. The whole variable domain, remainder taken from reference TRBV7-6 and TRBJ2-5, is GAGVSQSPRYKVTKRGQDVALRCDPISGHVSLYWYRQALGQGPEFLTYFNYEAQQDKSGLPNDRFSAERPEGSISTLTIQRTEQRDSAMYRCASSLVYGGMETQYFGPGTRLLVL.

The chain has TRBV6-6 and TRBJ2-2; D possibly corresponds to TRBD2 (5 bases). Germline V gene sequence: CDR1 MNHNY, CDR2 SVGAGI (reference sequence). This CDR3 has 14 residues. Trimming cost V 2 bases and J 6 bases, with 10 bases left between them. The CDR3 region is CASSYGVGAGELFF. DNA of the CDR3: TGTGCCAGCAGTTACGGGGTGGGAGCCGGGGAGCTGTTTTTT.